This TCR beta chain emerged from a study of post-analysis software for immune sequencing data. The overall study: The courses of disease that were included comprised relapsing-remitting, secondary progressive and progressive-relapsing multiple sclerosis. Findings and limits, study-wide: In patients, TRBV5-6, TRBV5-1 and TRBV20-1 belonged to five TRBV segments found more frequently than in controls. F-measure co-clustering was strong for batch-matched samples. Versus controls, multiple sclerosis patients showed significantly lower diversity (normalized Chao1).

Included in the TCR beta cDNA libraries were unique molecular identifiers. The yield from roughly 1 to 10 million T cells was around 500,000 cDNA molecules in total. TCRdb independently ran MiXCR on the PCR reads; one entry per CDR3 protein. The sample carries approximately 180,000 distinct CDR3 sequences, 30% recorded once. This clonotype has a handful of counts. Its antigen is unknown. V lost 0 bases to trimming and J lost 1 base, with 10 bases between them. The CDR3 is made up of 16 amino acids. The germline gives CDR1 LGHDT, CDR2 YNNKEL (reference sequence). The rearrangement links TRBV3-1 to TRBJ2-1; D is undetermined. The receptor comes from a girl between 5 and 17 years old with multiple sclerosis. Sequenced input: blood. The CDR3 is CASSQEPALSYNEQFF. CDR3 nucleotide sequence: TGTGCCAGCAGCCAAGAGCCAGCGTTATCCTACAATGAGCAGTTCTTC.